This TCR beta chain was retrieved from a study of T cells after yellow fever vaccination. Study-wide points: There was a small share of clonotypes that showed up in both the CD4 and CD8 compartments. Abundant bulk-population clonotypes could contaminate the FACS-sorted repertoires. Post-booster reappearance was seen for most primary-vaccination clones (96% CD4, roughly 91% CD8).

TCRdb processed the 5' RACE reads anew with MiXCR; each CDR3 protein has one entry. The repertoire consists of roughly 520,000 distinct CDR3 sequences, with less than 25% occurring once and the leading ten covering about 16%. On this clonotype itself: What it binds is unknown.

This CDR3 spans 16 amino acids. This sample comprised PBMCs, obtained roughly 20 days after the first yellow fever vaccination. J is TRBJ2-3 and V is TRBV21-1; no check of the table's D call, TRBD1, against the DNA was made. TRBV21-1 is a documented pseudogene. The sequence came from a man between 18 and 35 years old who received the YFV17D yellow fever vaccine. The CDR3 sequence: CASPGRRLSSTDTQYF. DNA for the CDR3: TGTGCCAGCCCGGGACGGAGGCTTTCTTCCACAGATACGCAGTATTTT.